Listed here are 18 T cell receptor beta chains from one sample, sequenced in a study of beta chain features in type 1 diabetes. Study-wide points: When Type 1 diabetes patients were examined, their TCRB CDR3s proved moderately but significantly shorter in all four CD4+ subsets.

Their antigens are not known. Expressed TCRB transcripts were sequenced because the isolated RNA had all been reverse transcribed beforehand. Profiling relied on immunoSEQ multiplex PCR, and the TCRdb table lists in-frame clones only, not all of them. The table records about 370,000 clones, 8.5% to 10% of them present only once. Sequencing input: central memory CD4+ T cells from blood. The receptors were sampled from a man aged 25 to 45 with type 1 diabetes.

This clone was observed a handful of times. The chain is built from TRBV11-2 and TRBJ2-7; D remains ambiguous. V lost 1 base to trimming and J lost 4 bases, with 11 bases between them. This CDR3 spans 14 amino acids. The germline V gene has CDR1 SGHAT and CDR2 FQNNGV. CDR3 sequence (DNA): TGTGCCAGCAGCTTAGTCTATAACGGGTACGAGCAGTACTTC. It encodes CASSLVYNGYEQYF.

There are many counts of this clone. The rearrangement joins TRBV28 to TRBJ2-1; TRBD1 matches at 9 bases. Trimming cost V 5 bases and J 6 bases; bases outside gene matches: 5. Germline assignment: CDR1 MDHEN and CDR2 SYDVKM. This CDR3 region has 14 residues. CDR3 coding DNA: TGTGCCAGCAGTCCCGGGACAGGGATCAATGAGCAGTTCTTC. It translates to CASSPGTGINEQFF.

In this sample, this clone turned up a few times. This chain uses TRBV19 with TRBJ1-1; unclear D gene. The CDR3 consists of 14 residues. Trimming took 2 bases from V and 0 from J, leaving 7 bases between them. CDR1 is LNHDA and CDR2 is SQIVND in the germline V gene (reference sequence). The CDR3 reads CASSITPMNTEAFF. The CDR3 coding sequence is TGTGCCAGTAGTATAACCCCAATGAACACTGAAGCTTTCTTT.

The V call is TRBV28, the J call TRBJ2-5; the match to TRBD1 covers 7 bases. Per the germline V gene, CDR1 is MDHEN and CDR2 is SYDVKM. The CDR3 has 14 residues. Trimming took 1 base from V and 1 from J; bases not matched to a gene: 0. The CDR3 DNA reads TGTGCCAGCAGTTTATACAGGGGCCAAGAGACCCAGTACTTC. Its protein is CASSLYRGQETQYF. Filled out from reference TRBV28 and TRBJ2-5, the complete variable domain reads DVKVTQSSRYLVKRTGEKVFLECVQDMDHENMFWYRQDPGLGLRLIYFSYDVKMKEKGDIPEGYSVSREKKERFSLILESASTNQTSMYLCASSLYRGQETQYFGPGTRLLVL.

Only a few counts were recorded for this clone. CDR3 nucleotides: TGTGCCAGCAGTTCCCGGAGGTACGCGGGCCAAGAGACCCAGTACTTC. As protein: CASSSRRYAGQETQYF. This chain uses TRBV28 with TRBJ2-5, with D perhaps matching TRBD2 (5 bases). This CDR3 has 16 residues. The V end was cut by 4 bases, the J end by 1 base, with 16 bases between. Germline V lookup: CDR1 MDHEN, CDR2 SYDVKM.

This clone was found a few times. This sequence joins TRBV29-1 and TRBJ2-3, with D perhaps matching TRBD1 or TRBD2 (6 bases each). The CDR3 covers 12 residues. Germline V gene sequence: CDR1 SQVTM, CDR2 ANQGSEA. Trimming pared 5 bases from V and 8 bases from J, leaving 14 bases between. The CDR3: CSVRLEGGTQYF. The CDR3 DNA reads TGCAGCGTTCGGTTGGAGGGGGGTACGCAGTATTTT.

Points on this clone: Germline is not matched at one junction end, which may reflect a read error. This chain joins TRBV7-7 and TRBJ2-3; D gene uncertain. CDR1 is SSHAT and CDR2 is FNYEAQ in the germline V gene (reference sequence). The CDR3 is made up of 14 amino acids. This CDR3 reads CASSLLLSTDTQYF. For the CDR3, the DNA is TGTGCTAGCAGCTTACTACTTAGCACAGATACGCAGTATTTT.

This clone has more than one count but fewer than ten. This chain joins TRBV19 and TRBJ1-1; D is ambiguous. Trimming cost V 8 bases and J 0 bases, with 10 bases left between them. CDR1 is LNHDA and CDR2 is SQIVND in the germline V gene (reference sequence). CDR3 length: 13 residues. CDR3 bases: TGTGCCAGTTCTCATCTACTGAACACTGAAGCTTTCTTT. It specifies CASSHLLNTEAFF.

This chain uses TRBV6-5 with TRBJ2-3, with D perhaps TRBD1 or TRBD2 (5 bases each). CDR1 is MNHEY, CDR2 SVGAGI, per germline. There are 16 residues in the CDR3. Trimming shortened V by 0 bases and J by 1 base, and 11 bases separated the two germline ends. CDR3 region: CASSYSGARGTDTQYF. In nucleotides, the CDR3 is TGTGCCAGCAGTTACTCTGGGGCGCGGGGCACAGATACGCAGTATTTT.

The chain uses TRBV2 and TRBJ2-5; no reliable D call. There are 15 residues in the CDR3. Germline V gene sequence: CDR1 SNHLY, CDR2 FYNNEI. V shed 3 bases and J shed 3 bases, with 14 bases lying between them. CDR3 sequence (DNA): TGTGCCAGCAGTGAGTCCCAAATACCGAAAGAGACCCAGTACTTC. This codes for CASSESQIPKETQYF.

This sequence joins TRBV5-6 and TRBJ2-4, with TRBD1 identical over 7 bases. The CDR3 extends over 15 amino acids. V lost 0 bases and J lost 7; bases outside the gene matches: 7. Per the germline V gene, CDR1 is SGHDT and CDR2 is YYEEEE. The CDR3 region is CASSLEGAGLNIQYF. The CDR3 nucleotides are TGTGCCAGCAGCTTGGAGGGGGCAGGTCTGAACATTCAGTACTTC.

This clone was recorded a few times. DNA of the CDR3: TGCGCCAGTTTCGACAGGGGGCAAGGAGAGACCCAGTACTTC. Protein sequence: CASFDRGQGETQYF. This chain connects TRBV5-1 to TRBJ2-5; TRBD1 agrees at 10 bases. The CDR3 totals 14 residues. J gave up 4 bases and V 8 bases, and 8 bases lay outside the gene matches. Per the germline V gene, CDR1 is SGHRS and CDR2 is YFSETQ.

A few counts support this clone. V is TRBV28 and J is TRBJ2-3; no firm D call. Germline CDR1 and CDR2: MDHEN and SYDVKM. The V end was cut by 7 bases, the J end by 2 bases, with 10 bases between. There are 13 residues in the CDR3. CDR3 sequence: CASTGGPTDTQYF. CDR3 DNA sequence: TGTGCCAGCACAGGTGGACCCACAGATACGCAGTATTTT.

As to this clone: The junction shows a germline mismatch at one end, possibly a read error. This sequence joins TRBV23-1 and TRBJ2-7; D possibly corresponds to TRBD2 (6 bases). TRBV23-1 qualifies as an ORF whose function is uncertain. The CDR3 consists of 16 residues. CDR3: CASSQALATSSYEQYF. The CDR3 DNA reads TGTGCCAGCAGCCAAGCCCTAGCGACCAGCTCCTACGAGCAGTACTTC.

This clone was counted between two and nine times. This chain connects TRBV19 to TRBJ2-1; D is unresolved. From germline, CDR1 is LNHDA and CDR2 SQIVND (reference sequence). The CDR3 is 15 residues long. Deletions cut 8 bases from V and 0 bases from J, with 14 bases between. DNA for the CDR3: TGTGCCAGTGGCCCCCCTTCGGCCTCCTACAATGAGCAGTTCTTC. Its protein product is CASGPPSASYNEQFF.

This clone was found a few times. The rearrangement uses TRBV6-4 and TRBJ2-3; no reliable D call. Deletions cut 5 bases from V and 0 bases from J, with 15 bases between. This CDR3 is 16 amino acids long. Germline V gives CDR1 MRHNA, CDR2 SNTAGT. CDR3 loop: CASSFYRRPSTDTQYF. The CDR3 DNA reads TGTGCCAGCAGTTTTTATCGGCGGCCTAGCACAGATACGCAGTATTTT.

This clone occurred many times. The chain recombines TRBV5-1 with TRBJ1-5, with 11 bases lining up with TRBD1. V lost 4 bases to trimming and J lost 1 base; unmatched junction nucleotides: 4. In germline, CDR1 is SGHRS, CDR2 YFSETQ. The CDR3 is 16 residues long. As DNA, the CDR3 is TGCGCCAGCAGCCCGGGGACAGGGGGAAGCAATCAGCCCCAGCATTTT. This gives the protein CASSPGTGGSNQPQHF.

This clone was observed a handful of times. V is TRBV20-1 and J is TRBJ1-4; the D is unclear. The germline V gene has CDR1 DFQATT and CDR2 SNEGSKA (reference sequence). V lost 7 bases to trimming and J lost 8 bases, with 11 bases between them. The CDR3 sequence is 11 residues long. CDR3 amino acids: CSGKRGEKLFF. The CDR3 nucleotides read TGCAGTGGAAAGCGAGGAGAAAAACTGTTTTTT.